Below are 2 T cell receptor beta chains sequenced from a single sample in a study of identical twins. Via MiXCR, TCRdb re-called the 5' RACE reads, giving one row per CDR3 protein. The sample lists around 510,000 distinct CDR3 sequences, over 11% occurring once. These sequences were also reported in another study, on yellow fever vaccine responses in identical twins.

Input material: CD4+ T cells sorted from blood. Source of these receptors: a young woman in good health.

The chain is built from TRBV7-2 and TRBJ2-7, with D unresolved. Trimming left V 4 bases short and J 3 bases short, with 16 bases between. This CDR3 has 15 residues. Germline V gene data show CDR1 as SGHTA and CDR2 as FQGNSA. CDR3 bases: TGTGCCAGCAGCTCGACTCTACACCCCCGCTACGAGCAGTACTTC. Its translation: CASSSTLHPRYEQYF.

This clonotype was detected a few times. The V and J genes are TRBV12-3 or TRBV12-4 and TRBJ2-3, with TRBD2 matching over 11 bases. The junction had 7 bases not matched to a gene; V was cut back by 5 bases and J by 0 bases. This CDR3 comprises 17 residues. The CDR3 region is CASSPGRLAGSTDTQYF. The CDR3, as DNA: TGTGCCAGCAGTCCGGGGCGACTAGCGGGAAGCACAGATACGCAGTATTTT.